A single sample gave rise to the 8 T cell receptor beta chains below, sequenced in a study of shared clonotypes between healthy human individuals. Method: immunoSEQ multiplex PCR; TCRdb's copy keeps in-frame clones and lacks some. The sample yields 1.5 million to 2.5 million clones, around 96% seen once. Naive-designated CD8 cells lacked CD45RO, were positively enriched for CCR7, and omitted terminally differentiated effector memory CD45RA+ cells. The sequenced sample was naive CD8+ T cells sorted from blood. These receptor sequences come from a young man in good health.

This rearrangement joins TRBV7-8 to TRBJ1-2, with D maybe TRBD1 (6 bases). The length of the CDR3 is 16 residues. V was clipped by 5 bases and J by 4 bases, with 20 bases between them. CDR1 SGHVS and CDR2 FQNEAQ come from the germline V gene. The DNA for the CDR3 is TGTGCCAGCAGCCCATCAACAGGGACCCCGCTCTATGGCTACACCTTC. This translates into CASSPSTGTPLYGYTF.

The V gene is TRBV29-1, the J gene TRBJ2-7; D gene uncertain. The V gene's germline CDR1 is SQVTM and CDR2 ANQGSEA. Trimming took 3 bases from V and 6 from J, leaving 6 bases between them. The CDR3 spans 10 residues. The CDR3 loop is CSVEIGEQYF. The CDR3 nucleotides read TGCAGCGTTGAGATCGGCGAGCAGTACTTC.

Note on this clone: In the same sample, other DNA sequences code for this CDR3. The chain couples TRBV5-6 to TRBJ1-1; D gene uncertain. CDR1 SGHDT and CDR2 YYEEEE come from the germline V gene. The V and J ends lost 0 bases and 3 bases respectively, with 6 bases between them. This CDR3 has 13 residues. The CDR3 here is CASSLGSYTEAFF. The CDR3 DNA reads as TGTGCCAGCAGCTTGGGTTCGTACACTGAAGCTTTCTTT.

The chain recombines TRBV6-5 with TRBJ2-7; 7 bases are shared with TRBD1. This CDR3 contains 16 residues. V dropped 2 bases and J dropped 2; count of bases not matched to a gene: 9. CDR1 MNHEY and CDR2 SVGAGI come from the germline V gene. CDR3 loop: CASSYPRQGGTYEQYF. The DNA for the CDR3 is TGTGCCAGCAGTTACCCTCGACAGGGTGGGACCTACGAGCAGTACTTC.

The genes are TRBV30 and TRBJ1-2; D is undetermined. Between the trimmed V and J ends, which lost 3 bases and 5 bases, there was a span of 22 bases. Germline CDR1 and CDR2: GTSNPN and SVGIG (reference sequence). There are 16 residues in the CDR3. The CDR3 loop reads CAWSERWLGIGYGYTF. CDR3 in DNA: TGTGCCTGGAGCGAGCGGTGGTTGGGGATCGGATATGGCTACACCTTC.

This clone was observed once. DNA of the CDR3: TGTGCCAGCAGTTTCTCGGCCCGCACAGATACGCAGTATTTT. This sequence encodes CASSFSARTDTQYF. The gene calls are TRBV27 and TRBJ2-3; D unresolved. The germline V and J ends were trimmed by 3 bases and 1 base, with 8 bases remaining between them. Germline CDR1 is MNHEY and CDR2 is SMNVEV (reference sequence). The CDR3 totals 14 residues.

This clone was picked up a small number of times. V is TRBV7-8 and J is TRBJ1-6; no clear D gene. The ends were cut back, 7 bases at V and 0 bases at J, with 7 bases in the middle. CDR3 size: 14 residues. Germline loops: CDR1 SGHVS, CDR2 FQNEAQ. In DNA, the CDR3 is TGTGCCAGCACCAAAGACTCCTATAATTCACCCCTCCACTTT. It is translated as CASTKDSYNSPLHF.

V usage is TRBV29-1 and J usage is TRBJ2-2; D is undetermined. CDR1 and CDR2 from the germline V gene are SQVTM and ANQGSEA. Trimming took off 3 bases at V and 5 bases at J, with 7 bases between the two ends. The CDR3 is made up of 12 amino acids. The CDR3 sequence: CSVEYQTGELFF. CDR3 nucleotide sequence: TGCAGCGTTGAGTATCAAACCGGGGAGCTGTTTTTT.